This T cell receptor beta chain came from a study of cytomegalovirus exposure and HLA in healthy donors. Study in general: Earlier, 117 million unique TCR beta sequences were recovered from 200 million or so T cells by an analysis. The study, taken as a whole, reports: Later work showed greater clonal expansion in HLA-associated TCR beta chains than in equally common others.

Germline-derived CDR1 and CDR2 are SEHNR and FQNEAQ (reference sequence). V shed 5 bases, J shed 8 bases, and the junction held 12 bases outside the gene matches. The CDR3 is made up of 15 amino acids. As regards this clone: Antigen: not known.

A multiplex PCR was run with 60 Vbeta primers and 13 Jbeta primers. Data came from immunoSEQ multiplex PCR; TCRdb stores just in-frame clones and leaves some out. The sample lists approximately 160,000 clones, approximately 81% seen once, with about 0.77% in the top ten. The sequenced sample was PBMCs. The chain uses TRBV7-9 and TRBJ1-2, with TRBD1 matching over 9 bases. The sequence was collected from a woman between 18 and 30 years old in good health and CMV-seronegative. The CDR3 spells CASSPGTGREGGYTF. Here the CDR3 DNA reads TGTGCCAGCAGCCCAGGGACAGGGAGAGAAGGCGGCTACACCTTC.